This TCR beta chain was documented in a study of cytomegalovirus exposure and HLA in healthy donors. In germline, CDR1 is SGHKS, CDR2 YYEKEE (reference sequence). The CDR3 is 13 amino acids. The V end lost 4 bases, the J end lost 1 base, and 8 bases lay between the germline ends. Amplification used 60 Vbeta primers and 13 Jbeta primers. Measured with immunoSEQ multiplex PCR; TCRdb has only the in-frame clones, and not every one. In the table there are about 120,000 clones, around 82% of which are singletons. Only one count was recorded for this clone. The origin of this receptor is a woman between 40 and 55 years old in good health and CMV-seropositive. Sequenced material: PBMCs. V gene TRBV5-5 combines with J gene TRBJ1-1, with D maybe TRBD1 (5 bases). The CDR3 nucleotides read TGTGCCAGCAGCGCCGGGGGGAACACTGAAGCTTTCTTT. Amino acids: CASSAGGNTEAFF.